The 4 T cell receptor beta chains below all came from one sample that was sequenced in a study of regulatory T cells in long-lasting Graves disease. Relying on iRepertoire HTBI primers and Arm-PCR of CDR3 regions, the team built TCR beta libraries. In TCRdb, the multiplex PCR reads were re-called with MiXCR into one record per CDR3 protein. There are more than 300,000 distinct CDR3 sequences in the sample; about 20% occur only once, and 25% to 30% lies in the top ten. Time point reported: persistent/refractory GD, antithyroid drugs over 5 years with positive TRAb. PBMC-extracted RNA yielded the TCR library. Specimen: peripheral blood mononuclear cells (PBMCs), collected when the disease was refractory, from a patient treated with antithyroid drugs. The receptors derive from a female donor with Graves disease.

As regards this clonotype: This sequence may be a read error, since a much larger clone differs from it by one base. No conserved phenylalanine or tryptophan is present at the end of the CDR3, so a read error is the likely explanation. The J gene is TRBJ2-7, the V gene TRBV7-3, with 10 bases fitting TRBD2. This CDR3 comprises 14 residues. The germline gives CDR1 SGHTA, CDR2 FQGTGA. The ends lost 5 bases at V and 2 bases at J; junction bases unmatched: 3. CDR3 loop: CASSQAGGPYEQYS. CDR3 coding DNA: TGTGCCAGCAGCCAAGCGGGAGGGCCCTACGAGCAGTACTCC.

This clonotype came up a few times. V usage is TRBV30 and J usage is TRBJ2-7, with D hard to call. The CDR3 contains 12 residues. Trimming removed 1 base at V and 4 bases at J, with 8 bases between. Germline CDR1 reads GTSNPN; CDR2 reads SVGIG (reference sequence). CDR3 in DNA: TGTGCCTGGAGTGGACGGTCGTACGAGCAGTACTTC. Its translation: CAWSGRSYEQYF.

This chain links TRBV5-1 with TRBJ2-7; TRBD2 agrees at 13 bases. Losses at the gene ends were 4 bases for V and 8 bases for J; bases not matched to a gene: 6. The CDR3 has 14 residues. The germline V gene has CDR1 SGHRS and CDR2 YFSETQ. The chain's CDR3 is CASSTGLAGAKQYF. DNA of the CDR3: TGCGCCAGCAGCACCGGACTAGCGGGAGCTAAGCAGTACTTC.

This clonotype was recorded many times. The J gene is TRBJ2-2, the V gene TRBV6-1; D gene uncertain. Germline CDR1 is MNHNS and CDR2 is SASEGT. The CDR3 has 14 amino acids. Trimming cost V 9 bases and J 3 bases, with 14 bases left between them. CDR3 bases: TGTGCCAGTCTAGGACCCTATGACACCGGGGAGCTGTTTTTT. This sequence encodes CASLGPYDTGELFF.